The rows below give T cell receptor beta chains drawn from one sample of a study of technical replicates of blood from a handful of donors. Produced via immunoSEQ multiplex PCR; TCRdb's table is partial and in-frame only. The table has roughly 64,000 clones, 70% to 90% seen once; the top ten hold approximately 4.7%. The sequenced sample consisted of PBMCs. These receptors originate from a human donor in good health. Some clones in this sample may be carry-over from other donors' samples. Both conserved end residues are part of each CDR3. Fields, in order: J gene, clone size, V gene, D gene, CDR3 protein, CDR3 DNA. A D gene is named only where the DNA matches it firmly. Not all rows give a size; the values are once, few, many and, for expanded clones, a class.

J gene: TRBJ1-4
clone size: .
V gene: TRBV7-8
D gene: .
CDR3 protein: CASSSPVRGNNEKLFF
CDR3 DNA: TGTGCCAGCAGCTCCCCCGTGCGCGGGAATAATGAAAAACTGTTTTTT

J gene: TRBJ1-5
clone size: once
V gene: TRBV10-2
D gene: .
CDR3 protein: CASSGGRVYNQPQHF
CDR3 DNA: TGCGCCAGCAGTGGCGGCAGGGTGTACAATCAGCCCCAGCATTTT

J gene: TRBJ1-2
clone size: .
V gene: TRBV11-1
D gene: .
CDR3 protein: CASSTERYYGYTF
CDR3 DNA: TGTGCCAGCAGCACCGAGAGGTACTATGGCTACACCTTC

J gene: TRBJ1-4
clone size: .
V gene: TRBV30
D gene: .
CDR3 protein: CAWTAPRVGEKLFF
CDR3 DNA: TGTGCCTGGACCGCCCCCAGGGTGGGTGAAAAACTGTTTTTT

J gene: TRBJ2-1
clone size: .
V gene: TRBV5-4
D gene: TRBD2
CDR3 protein: CASARGGAHNEQFF
CDR3 DNA: TGTGCCAGCGCCCGGGGGGGGGCCCACAATGAGCAGTTCTTC

J gene: TRBJ2-7
clone size: .
V gene: TRBV4-1
D gene: TRBD1
CDR3 protein: CASSAPGTGRYEQYF
CDR3 DNA: TGCGCCAGCAGCGCGCCCGGGACAGGGAGGTACGAGCAGTACTTC

J gene: TRBJ2-3
clone size: .
V gene: TRBV9
D gene: .
CDR3 protein: CASSPTPSSDTQYF
CDR3 DNA: TGTGCCAGCAGCCCTACCCCAAGCTCAGATACGCAGTATTTT

J gene: TRBJ1-1
clone size: few
V gene: TRBV5-1
D gene: .
CDR3 protein: CASSAGHLNTEAFF
CDR3 DNA: TGCGCCAGCAGCGCCGGACACTTGAACACTGAAGCTTTCTTT

J gene: TRBJ1-2
clone size: .
V gene: TRBV4-3
D gene: .
CDR3 protein: CASSPAANGYGYTF
CDR3 DNA: TGCGCCAGCAGCCCCGCGGCGAACGGCTATGGCTACACCTTC

J gene: TRBJ1-4
clone size: .
V gene: TRBV7-8
D gene: .
CDR3 protein: CASSYPRGGNEKLFF
CDR3 DNA: TGTGCCAGCAGCTACCCCAGGGGCGGTAATGAAAAACTGTTTTTT

J gene: TRBJ2-5
clone size: .
V gene: TRBV14
D gene: .
CDR3 protein: CASKGPGKETQYF
CDR3 DNA: TGTGCCAGCAAGGGTCCCGGGAAAGAGACCCAGTACTTC

J gene: TRBJ1-1
clone size: few
V gene: TRBV2
D gene: .
CDR3 protein: CASSGSQAGARTEAFF
CDR3 DNA: TGTGCCAGCAGTGGATCTCAAGCGGGGGCGCGCACTGAAGCTTTCTTT

J gene: TRBJ2-7
clone size: .
V gene: TRBV10-2
D gene: TRBD1
CDR3 protein: CASRSILRDREDEQYF
CDR3 DNA: TGCGCCAGCAGATCTATACTCCGGGACAGGGAAGACGAGCAGTACTTC

J gene: TRBJ2-1
clone size: few
V gene: TRBV19
D gene: .
CDR3 protein: CLGKGVRNEQFF
CDR3 DNA: TGTTTAGGAAAGGGAGTGCGGAATGAGCAGTTCTTC

J gene: TRBJ1-6
clone size: .
V gene: TRBV27
D gene: TRBD1
CDR3 protein: CASSLGRGTAHNSPLHF
CDR3 DNA: TGTGCCAGCAGTTTAGGCCGAGGGACAGCTCATAATTCACCCCTCCACTTT

J gene: TRBJ2-7
clone size: .
V gene: TRBV5-1
D gene: TRBD2
CDR3 protein: CASSVLGSGSYEQYF
CDR3 DNA: TGCGCCAGCAGCGTCCTGGGTAGCGGGAGTTACGAGCAGTACTTC

J gene: TRBJ1-2
clone size: .
V gene: TRBV25-1
D gene: .
CDR3 protein: CASSAEGRLANYGYTF
CDR3 DNA: TGTGCCAGCAGTGCGGAGGGACGTTTGGCTAACTATGGCTACACCTTC

J gene: TRBJ2-1
clone size: .
V gene: TRBV2
D gene: .
CDR3 protein: CASRLHGQTNEQFF
CDR3 DNA: TGTGCCAGCAGGCTGCATGGACAGACGAATGAGCAGTTCTTC

J gene: TRBJ1-2
clone size: .
V gene: TRBV7-2
D gene: TRBD1
CDR3 protein: CASSFDRGQGYTF
CDR3 DNA: TGTGCCAGTAGCTTCGACAGGGGGCAAGGCTACACCTTC

J gene: TRBJ2-7
clone size: .
V gene: TRBV5-1
D gene: TRBD1
CDR3 protein: CASSLGRTGNAAEQYF
CDR3 DNA: TGCGCCAGCAGCTTGGGGAGGACAGGGAATGCGGCCGAGCAGTACTTC

J gene: TRBJ1-2
clone size: .
V gene: TRBV28
D gene: TRBD1
CDR3 protein: CASSLRGGQEVYGYTF
CDR3 DNA: TGTGCCAGCAGTTTAAGGGGGGGACAGGAGGTCTATGGCTACACCTTC

J gene: TRBJ2-7
clone size: .
V gene: TRBV10-3
D gene: .
CDR3 protein: CAIKSGDPSDEQYF
CDR3 DNA: TGTGCCATCAAATCGGGAGATCCCTCCGACGAGCAGTACTTC

J gene: TRBJ2-7
clone size: .
V gene: TRBV19
D gene: TRBD2
CDR3 protein: CASSIGPAGGGYEQYF
CDR3 DNA: TGTGCCAGTAGTATAGGGCCAGCGGGAGGAGGCTACGAGCAGTACTTC

J gene: TRBJ2-1
clone size: .
V gene: TRBV7-9
D gene: TRBD2
CDR3 protein: CASSLGSSGSMDEQFF
CDR3 DNA: TGTGCCAGCAGCTTAGGCTCTAGCGGGAGTATGGATGAGCAGTTCTTC

J gene: TRBJ1-4
clone size: .
V gene: TRBV14
D gene: .
CDR3 protein: CASSLRQAGDEKLFF
CDR3 DNA: TGTGCCAGCAGCCTTCGACAGGCTGGGGACGAAAAACTGTTTTTT

J gene: TRBJ2-2
clone size: .
V gene: TRBV10-2
D gene: TRBD1
CDR3 protein: CASSGAGGAWTINGELFF
CDR3 DNA: TGCGCCAGCAGTGGGGCAGGGGGCGCATGGACTATCAACGGGGAGCTGTTTTTT

J gene: TRBJ2-1
clone size: .
V gene: TRBV2
D gene: TRBD1
CDR3 protein: CASRPPGQKYNEQFF
CDR3 DNA: TGTGCCAGCAGACCACCGGGACAGAAGTACAATGAGCAGTTCTTC

J gene: TRBJ1-1
clone size: few
V gene: TRBV7-9
D gene: .
CDR3 protein: CASSLAPQNTEAFF
CDR3 DNA: TGTGCCAGCAGCTTAGCGCCACAGAACACTGAAGCTTTCTTT

J gene: TRBJ2-1
clone size: .
V gene: TRBV28
D gene: .
CDR3 protein: CASTKRGLGAYNEQFF
CDR3 DNA: TGTGCCAGCACCAAAAGGGGCTTAGGGGCCTACAATGAGCAGTTCTTC

J gene: TRBJ2-6
clone size: .
V gene: TRBV4-3
D gene: .
CDR3 protein: CASSQGSRFGANVLTF
CDR3 DNA: TGCGCCAGCAGCCAAGGCTCCAGGTTTGGGGCCAACGTCCTGACTTTC

J gene: TRBJ1-2
clone size: .
V gene: TRBV7-2
D gene: .
CDR3 protein: CASSATGFYGYTF
CDR3 DNA: TGTGCCAGCAGCGCGACAGGTTTCTATGGCTACACCTTC

J gene: TRBJ1-2
clone size: .
V gene: TRBV10-3
D gene: TRBD1
CDR3 protein: CAISERLGTGADGYTF
CDR3 DNA: TGTGCCATCAGTGAAAGGCTTGGGACAGGGGCTGATGGCTACACCTTC

J gene: TRBJ1-5
clone size: .
V gene: TRBV27
D gene: TRBD1
CDR3 protein: CASSSTTGASQPQHF
CDR3 DNA: TGTGCCAGCAGTTCGACGACAGGGGCGAGTCAGCCCCAGCATTTT

J gene: TRBJ2-7
clone size: .
V gene: TRBV29-1
D gene: .
CDR3 protein: CSAKGLYIYEQYF
CDR3 DNA: TGCAGCGCGAAGGGACTTTACATCTACGAGCAGTACTTC

J gene: TRBJ1-2
clone size: .
V gene: TRBV6-1
D gene: TRBD1
CDR3 protein: CASSELAGGFTYYGYTF
CDR3 DNA: TGTGCCAGCAGTGAATTGGCAGGGGGCTTCACCTACTATGGCTACACCTTC

J gene: TRBJ2-2
clone size: .
V gene: TRBV7-2
D gene: TRBD1
CDR3 protein: CASSYRTGAGGELFF
CDR3 DNA: TGTGCCAGCAGCTACCGGACAGGGGCAGGCGGGGAGCTGTTTTTT

J gene: TRBJ1-3
clone size: .
V gene: TRBV2
D gene: .
CDR3 protein: CASSDWGRSGNTIYF
CDR3 DNA: TGTGCCAGCAGTGATTGGGGGAGGTCTGGAAACACCATATATTTT

J gene: TRBJ2-5
clone size: .
V gene: TRBV11-2
D gene: TRBD2
CDR3 protein: CASSLVRGGVETQYF
CDR3 DNA: TGTGCCAGCAGCTTAGTCCGCGGGGGGGTAGAGACCCAGTACTTC

J gene: TRBJ1-1
clone size: .
V gene: TRBV6-1
D gene: .
CDR3 protein: CASSETGMYTEAFF
CDR3 DNA: TGTGCCAGCAGTGAAACAGGGATGTACACTGAAGCTTTCTTT

J gene: TRBJ2-4
clone size: .
V gene: TRBV21-1
D gene: .
CDR3 protein: CASSSRTSALGAKNIQYF
CDR3 DNA: TGTGCCAGCAGCAGCAGGACTAGCGCCCTTGGGGCCAAAAACATTCAGTACTTC

J gene: TRBJ2-1
clone size: once
V gene: TRBV7-6
D gene: TRBD2
CDR3 protein: CASSLELAGYNEQFF
CDR3 DNA: TGTGCCAGCAGCTTAGAGCTAGCGGGGTACAATGAGCAGTTCTTC

J gene: TRBJ1-1
clone size: .
V gene: TRBV7-2
D gene: .
CDR3 protein: CASSLAGGRGDEAFF
CDR3 DNA: TGTGCCAGCAGCTTAGCGGGTGGAAGAGGCGATGAAGCTTTCTTT

J gene: TRBJ2-3
clone size: .
V gene: TRBV5-1
D gene: TRBD2
CDR3 protein: CASSSGLAGRTDTQYF
CDR3 DNA: TGCGCCAGCAGCTCAGGACTAGCGGGACGCACAGATACGCAGTATTTT

J gene: TRBJ1-5
clone size: .
V gene: TRBV4-3
D gene: TRBD1
CDR3 protein: CASSQDRGATQPQHF
CDR3 DNA: TGCGCCAGCAGCCAAGACAGGGGGGCAACTCAGCCCCAGCATTTT

J gene: TRBJ2-2
clone size: .
V gene: TRBV9
D gene: TRBD2
CDR3 protein: CASSPTSGKAPGELFF
CDR3 DNA: TGTGCCAGCAGCCCGACTAGCGGGAAGGCTCCCGGGGAGCTGTTTTTT

J gene: TRBJ2-5
clone size: .
V gene: TRBV7-9
D gene: TRBD2
CDR3 protein: CASSPSMIAGVQETQYF
CDR3 DNA: TGTGCCAGCAGCCCTAGTATGATAGCGGGGGTCCAAGAGACCCAGTACTTC

J gene: TRBJ2-1
clone size: .
V gene: TRBV11-2
D gene: .
CDR3 protein: CASSRDSGNNEQFF
CDR3 DNA: TGTGCCAGCAGCCGGGACTCCGGAAACAATGAGCAGTTCTTC

J gene: TRBJ2-7
clone size: .
V gene: TRBV19
D gene: TRBD1
CDR3 protein: CASSNRDSPYEQYF
CDR3 DNA: TGTGCCAGTAGTAACCGGGACAGTCCCTACGAGCAGTACTTC

J gene: TRBJ2-3
clone size: .
V gene: TRBV5-4
D gene: TRBD2
CDR3 protein: CASSSVAGKVTDTQYF
CDR3 DNA: TGTGCCAGCAGCTCTGTAGCGGGGAAAGTCACAGATACGCAGTATTTT

J gene: TRBJ1-3
clone size: .
V gene: TRBV28
D gene: .
CDR3 protein: CASSLVSSSGNTIYF
CDR3 DNA: TGTGCCAGCAGTTTAGTATCCAGTTCTGGAAACACCATATATTTT